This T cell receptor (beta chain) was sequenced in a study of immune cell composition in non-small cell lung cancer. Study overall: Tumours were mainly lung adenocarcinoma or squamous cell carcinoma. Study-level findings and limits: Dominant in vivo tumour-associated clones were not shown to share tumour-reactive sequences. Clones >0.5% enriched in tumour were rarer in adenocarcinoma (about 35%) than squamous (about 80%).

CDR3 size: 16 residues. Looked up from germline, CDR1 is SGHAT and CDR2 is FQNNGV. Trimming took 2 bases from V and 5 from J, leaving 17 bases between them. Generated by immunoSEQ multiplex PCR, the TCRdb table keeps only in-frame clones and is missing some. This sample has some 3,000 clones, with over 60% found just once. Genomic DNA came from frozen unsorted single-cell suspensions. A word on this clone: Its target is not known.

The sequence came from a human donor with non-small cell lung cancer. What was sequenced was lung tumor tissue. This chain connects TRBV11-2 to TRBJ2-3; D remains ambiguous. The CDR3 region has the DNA TGTGCCAGCAGCTTACGGCCGAAATCTCAGGTAGATACGCAGTATTTT. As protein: CASSLRPKSQVDTQYF.